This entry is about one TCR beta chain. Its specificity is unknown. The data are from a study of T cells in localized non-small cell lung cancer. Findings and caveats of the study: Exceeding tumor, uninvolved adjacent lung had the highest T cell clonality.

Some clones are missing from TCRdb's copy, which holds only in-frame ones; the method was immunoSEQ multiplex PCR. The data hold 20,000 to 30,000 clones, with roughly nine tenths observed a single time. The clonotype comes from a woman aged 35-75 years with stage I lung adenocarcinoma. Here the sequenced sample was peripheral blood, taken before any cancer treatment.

CDR3 amino acids: CASSYPSGDGSQYF. CDR3 coding DNA: TGTGCCAGCAGTTACCCTAGCGGGGATGGGTCCCAGTACTTC. V and J are TRBV6-5 and TRBJ2-5; 9 positions agree with TRBD2. J was trimmed by 9 bases and V by 2 bases; bases with no gene match: 7. This CDR3 has 14 amino acids. CDR1 and CDR2 from the germline V gene are MNHEY and SVGAGI.